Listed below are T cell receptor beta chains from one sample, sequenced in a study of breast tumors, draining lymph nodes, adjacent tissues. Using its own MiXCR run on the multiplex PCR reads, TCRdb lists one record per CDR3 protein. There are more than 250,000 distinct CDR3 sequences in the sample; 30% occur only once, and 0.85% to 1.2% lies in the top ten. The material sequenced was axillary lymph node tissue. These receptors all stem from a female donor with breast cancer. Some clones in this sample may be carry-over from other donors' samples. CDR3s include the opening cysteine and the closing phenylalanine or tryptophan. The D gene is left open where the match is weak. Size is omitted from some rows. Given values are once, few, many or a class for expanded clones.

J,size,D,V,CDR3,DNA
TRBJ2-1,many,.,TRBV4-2,CASSPHQGNEQFF,TGTGCCAGCAGCCCTCATCAAGGCAATGAGCAGTTCTTC
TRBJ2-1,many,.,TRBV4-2,CASSQPSAILREQFF,TGTGCCAGCAGCCAACCCTCAGCCATCCTGCGGGAGCAGTTCTTC
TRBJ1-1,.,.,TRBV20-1,CSARDSKGVNTEAFF,TGCAGTGCTAGAGATAGTAAGGGCGTGAACACTGAAGCTTTCTTT
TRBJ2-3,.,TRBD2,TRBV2,CASSEAGLAVTQYF,TGTGCCAGCAGTGAGGCGGGACTAGCGGTTACGCAGTATTTT
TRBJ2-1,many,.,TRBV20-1,CSASILDWEQFF,TGCAGTGCTAGTATACTAGATTGGGAGCAGTTCTTC
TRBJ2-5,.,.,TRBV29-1,CSGKRQDIGETQYF,TGCAGCGGAAAACGACAGGACATTGGAGAGACCCAGTACTTC
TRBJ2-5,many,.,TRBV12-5,CAGGFGLKVEETQYF,TGTGCTGGTGGTTTCGGGTTGAAGGTGGAGGAGACCCAGTACTTC
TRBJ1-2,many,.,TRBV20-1,CSASSGATIGYTF,TGCAGTGCTAGTTCGGGGGCCACGATTGGCTACACCTTC
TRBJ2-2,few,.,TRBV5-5,CASTMYSGLTNTGELFF,TGTGCCAGCACCATGTACAGCGGATTAACGAACACCGGGGAGCTGTTTTTT
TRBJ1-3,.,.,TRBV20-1,CSASHPVQYGYTIYF,TGCAGTGCTAGTCACCCGGTCCAGTATGGCTACACCATATATTTT
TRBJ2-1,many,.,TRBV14,CASSQEVATEQFF,TGTGCCAGCAGCCAAGAGGTGGCGACAGAGCAGTTCTTC
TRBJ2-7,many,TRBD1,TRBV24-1,CATSSGGSYEQYF,TGTGCCACCAGTTCAGGGGGATCCTACGAGCAGTACTTC
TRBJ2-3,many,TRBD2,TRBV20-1,CSARGGGSVDTQYF,TGCAGTGCTAGAGGGGGAGGGAGCGTAGATACGCAGTATTTT
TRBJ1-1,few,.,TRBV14,CASSQDLGTEAFF,TGTGCCAGCAGCCAAGATCTGGGCACTGAAGCTTTCTTT
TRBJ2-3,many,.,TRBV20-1,CSETDPRVTDTQYF,TGCAGTGAAACGGACCCTCGGGTCACAGATACGCAGTATTTT
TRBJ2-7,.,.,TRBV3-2,CASSQVKWVGSYEQYF,TGTGCCAGCAGCCAAGTTAAATGGGTAGGGTCCTACGAGCAGTACTTC
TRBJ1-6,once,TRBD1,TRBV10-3,CAISTGQGANSPLHF,TGTGCCATCAGTACTGGACAGGGGGCTAATTCACCCCTCCACTTT
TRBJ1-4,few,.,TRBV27,CASSLWAGNEKLFF,TGTGCCAGCAGTTTATGGGCAGGGAATGAAAAACTGTTTTTT
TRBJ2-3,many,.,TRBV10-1,CASSESTIGLTSTDTQYF,TGCGCCAGCAGTGAGTCGACTATTGGGCTAACTAGCACAGATACGCAGTATTTT
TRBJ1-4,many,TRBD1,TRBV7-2,CASTLRTGIAEKLFF,TGTGCCAGCACCCTACGGACAGGCATTGCTGAAAAACTGTTTTTT
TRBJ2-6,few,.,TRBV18,CASSPRLGTTSGANVLTF,TGTGCCAGCTCACCCCGGTTAGGGACCACCTCTGGGGCCAACGTCCTGACTTTC
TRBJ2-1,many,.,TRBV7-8,CASSLSSGYNEQFF,TGTGCCAGCAGCTTGTCATCGGGATACAATGAGCAGTTCTTC
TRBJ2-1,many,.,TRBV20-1,CSAFPLAGVDEQFF,TGCAGTGCCTTTCCCCTAGCAGGGGTCGATGAGCAGTTCTTC
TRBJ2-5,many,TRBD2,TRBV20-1,CSARTTTSGRRETQYF,TGCAGTGCTAGGACTACAACTAGCGGCCGCCGAGAGACCCAGTACTTC
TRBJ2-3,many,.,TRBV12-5,CASGQADTQYF,TGTGCTAGTGGTCAGGCAGATACGCAGTATTTT
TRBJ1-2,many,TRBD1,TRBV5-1,CASSRPTPGTGRKSVDGYTF,TGCGCCAGCAGCCGGCCCACTCCCGGGACAGGGCGGAAATCTGTGGATGGCTACACCTTC
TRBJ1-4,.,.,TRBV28,CASRGGVREKLFF,TGTGCCAGCAGGGGAGGGGTTAGAGAAAAACTGTTTTTT
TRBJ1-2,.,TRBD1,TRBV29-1,CSVYTGQHSNYGYTF,TGCAGCGTTTACACGGGACAGCATTCTAACTATGGCTACACCTTC
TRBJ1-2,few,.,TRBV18,CASSPKSGTGYTF,TGTGCCAGCTCACCTAAGTCCGGGACTGGCTACACCTTC